The 10 T cell receptor beta chains below were found in one sample sequenced in a study of OX40 agonist ivuxolimab in advanced cancers. Here immunoSEQ multiplex PCR was the method, and the copy in TCRdb shows in-frame clones only, minus some. The sample comprises 65,000 to 95,000 clones, 70% to 85% of which are singletons, and more than 0.5% rests with the top ten. Sample: CD4+ or CD8+ T cells sorted from blood, taken in a trial of the OX40 agonist ivuxolimab. The receptors here all came from an adult with an advanced solid tumor such as melanoma, head and neck, liver or kidney cancer.

This chain uses TRBV11-3 with TRBJ2-1, with D perhaps being TRBD1 or TRBD2 (5 bases each). CDR1 and CDR2 (germline): SGHNT, YENEEA. The CDR3 spans 14 residues. Trimming removed 4 bases from V and 10 bases from J, with 17 bases in between. CDR3 region: CASSSDRGAGEQFF. The CDR3 nucleotides read TGTGCCAGCAGCTCCGACAGAGGGGCTGGAGAGCAGTTCTTC.

The rearrangement links TRBV9 to TRBJ1-1, with 7 nucleotides matching TRBD1. The CDR3 runs to 15 residues. After removal of 4 bases from V and 1 base from J, the junction contained 7 bases not matched to a gene. Per the germline V gene, CDR1 is SGDLS and CDR2 is YYNGEE. CDR3 bases: TGTGCCAGCAGCACCGCCGGGACAGCGAACACTGAAGCTTTCTTT. The encoded protein is CASSTAGTANTEAFF.

This clone is a singleton in its sample. The J gene is TRBJ2-2, the V gene TRBV2; D unclear. V dropped 7 bases and J dropped 0 bases, with 12 bases sitting between them. In germline, CDR1 is SNHLY, CDR2 FYNNEI. This CDR3 has 15 amino acids. The CDR3 bases are TGTGCCAGCAATACACAAAAAGCGAACACCGGGGAGCTGTTTTTT. It yields the protein CASNTQKANTGELFF.

The chain uses TRBV29-1 and TRBJ1-1; TRBD1 might be the D (5 bases). Germline V lookup: CDR1 SQVTM, CDR2 ANQGSEA. The CDR3 extends over 13 amino acids. The V gene lost 4 bases and the J gene lost 1 base, with 10 bases spanning the gap. The CDR3, as DNA: TGCAGCGTTGGGTCTGGACAGAACACTGAAGCTTTCTTT. It codes for CSVGSGQNTEAFF.

The chain employs TRBV6-6 and TRBJ1-1; possible D gene TRBD1, 5 bases. The V end lost 2 bases, the J end lost 4 bases, and 17 bases lay between the germline ends. CDR3 size: 16 residues. Germline V gene data show CDR1 as MNHNY and CDR2 as SVGAGI (reference sequence). The CDR3 nucleotides are TGTGCCAGCAGTTACGAGGTGGGACCATCGGGCACTGAAGCTTTCTTT. Its protein product is CASSYEVGPSGTEAFF.

The chain is built from TRBV19 and TRBJ2-6; D not resolved. V was pared by 6 bases and J by 0 bases, with 6 bases between. The germline CDR1 and CDR2 sequences are LNHDA and SQIVND (reference sequence). The CDR3 sequence is 14 residues long. The CDR3 coding sequence is TGTGCCAGTAGACCCCTCTCTGGGGCCAACGTCCTGACTTTC. The encoded protein is CASRPLSGANVLTF.

The CDR3 spells CASSLGIRPTDTQYF. CDR3 DNA sequence: TGTGCCAGCAGTTTAGGGATCCGGCCCACAGATACGCAGTATTTT. V and J are TRBV28 and TRBJ2-3, with no clear D. The germline V and J ends were trimmed by 2 bases and 2 bases, with 11 bases remaining between them. Germline CDR1 MDHEN, CDR2 SYDVKM. The CDR3 spans 15 residues.

This clone was counted once. The chain has TRBV6-6 and TRBJ1-6; tentatively, D is TRBD1 (5 bases). Germline V gene sequence: CDR1 MNHNY, CDR2 SVGAGI (reference sequence). This CDR3 comprises 16 residues. Trimming cost V 2 bases and J 5 bases, with 13 bases left between them. Written as DNA, the CDR3 is TGTGCCAGCAGTTACGGGGGTACTCCAGATAATTCACCCCTCCACTTT. Amino acid sequence: CASSYGGTPDNSPLHF.

The V call is TRBV30, the J call TRBJ2-3; the match to TRBD2 covers 10 bases. Trimming took 0 bases from V and 5 from J; bases not matched to a gene: 5. Germline CDR1 is GTSNPN and CDR2 is SVGIG (reference sequence). The CDR3 totals 15 residues. The CDR3 loop is CAWSVAGGYGDTQYF. The CDR3 bases are TGTGCCTGGAGTGTAGCGGGAGGGTATGGAGATACGCAGTATTTT.

J is TRBJ2-2 and V is TRBV6-1, with D possibly being TRBD1 or TRBD2 (5 bases each). Trimming stripped 4 bases from V and 3 bases from J, with 9 bases between. The CDR3 spans 14 residues. Germline V gives CDR1 MNHNS, CDR2 SASEGT. The CDR3 loop reads CASSAVGDTGELFF. The CDR3 coding sequence is TGTGCCAGCAGTGCAGTGGGGGACACCGGGGAGCTGTTTTTT.